Listed here are 14 T cell receptor beta chains from one sample, sequenced in a study of beta chain features in type 1 diabetes. The investigators reverse transcribed all of the isolated RNA, so they sequenced expressed TCRB transcripts. TCRdb's table, derived via immunoSEQ multiplex PCR, lists solely in-frame clones and lacks some. Among 500,000 to 700,000 clones listed, 15% to 17% were seen once. The sequencing input was naive CD4+ T cells from blood. Receptor source: a man aged 18 to 29 in good health.

This chain joins TRBV9 and TRBJ1-3; D not certain. This CDR3 is built from 13 residues. Trimming removed 2 bases at V and 6 bases at J, with 9 bases between. Germline CDR1 reads SGDLS; CDR2 reads YYNGEE. DNA for the CDR3: TGTGCCAGCAGCGTTCCCGATCTAAACACCATATATTTT. This translates into CASSVPDLNTIYF.

This clone was found many times. The V gene is TRBV7-2, the J gene TRBJ2-4; tentatively, D is TRBD2 (6 bases). CDR1 is SGHTA and CDR2 is FQGNSA in the germline V gene. V lost 5 bases, J lost 3 bases, and 11 bases lay in between. The CDR3 spans 14 residues. The CDR3 is CASSPMGGKNIQYF. The CDR3 DNA reads TGTGCCAGCAGCCCGATGGGAGGCAAAAACATTCAGTACTTC.

This clone was seen a handful of times. The V gene is TRBV29-1, the J gene TRBJ2-3, with TRBD2 matching over 9 bases. V shed 4 bases, J shed 2 bases, and the junction held 4 bases outside the gene matches. The CDR3 length is 14 residues. Germline values: CDR1 SQVTM, CDR2 ANQGSEA. The CDR3 bases are TGCAGCGTTGGCGCGGGGGGGTTCACAGATACGCAGTATTTT. It translates to CSVGAGGFTDTQYF.

This clone occurred a few times. The chain links TRBV5-1 to TRBJ2-1; tentative D call: TRBD1 (6 bases). Germline assignment: CDR1 SGHRS and CDR2 YFSETQ. CDR3 length: 17 amino acids. Trimming removed 0 bases from V and 4 bases from J, with 17 bases in between. The CDR3 loop reads CASSLELPGQPYNEQFF. The CDR3 DNA sequence: TGCGCCAGCAGCTTGGAATTGCCAGGACAGCCTTACAATGAGCAGTTCTTC.

The V gene is TRBV2, the J gene TRBJ2-3, with 13 bases lining up with TRBD2. V was clipped by 8 bases and J by 0 bases; unmatched bases: 5. Germline assignment: CDR1 SNHLY and CDR2 FYNNEI. The CDR3 loop spans 16 amino acids. The CDR3 loop reads CASYRTSGGSTDTQYF. CDR3 bases: TGTGCCAGCTACAGGACTAGCGGGGGAAGCACAGATACGCAGTATTTT. The variable domain in full, with the rest retrieved from reference TRBV2 and TRBJ2-3, is EPEVTQTPSHQVTQMGQEVILRCVPISNHLYFYWYRQILGQKVEFLVSFYNNEISEKSEIFDDQFSVERPDGSNFTLKIRSTKLEDSAMYFCASYRTSGGSTDTQYFGPGTRLTVL.

V and J are TRBV7-6 and TRBJ2-1, with D maybe TRBD2 (5 bases). This CDR3 comprises 19 residues. With 1 base removed from V and 0 bases from J, the gap between germline ends came to 19 bases. CDR1 is SGHVS, CDR2 FNYEAQ, per germline. This chain's CDR3 is CASSLEPRAAISSYNEQFF. In nucleotides, the CDR3 is TGTGCCAGCAGCTTAGAACCGCGGGCCGCAATTAGCTCCTACAATGAGCAGTTCTTC.

The chain recombines TRBV11-2 with TRBJ1-2, with a possible D match to TRBD1 (5 bases). The V gene lost 4 bases and the J gene lost 3 bases, with 12 bases spanning the gap. This CDR3 comprises 14 residues. Germline V gene data show CDR1 as SGHAT and CDR2 as FQNNGV. DNA for the CDR3: TGTGCCAGCAGCTGGGCCGGGGCCGACTATGGCTACACCTTC. This codes for CASSWAGADYGYTF.

This clone was detected a few times. The chain is built from TRBV28 and TRBJ2-7; no definite D call. Trimming left V 1 base short and J 7 bases short, with 8 bases between. Germline-derived CDR1 and CDR2 are MDHEN and SYDVKM. The CDR3 is 12 amino acids. CDR3 sequence: CASSLLSREQYF. As DNA, the CDR3 is TGTGCCAGCAGTTTATTAAGCCGGGAGCAGTACTTC.

The rearrangement joins TRBV9 to TRBJ2-1; D is possibly TRBD2 (6 bases). Trimming stripped 3 bases from V and 0 bases from J, with 10 bases between. There are 15 residues in the CDR3. Germline assignment: CDR1 SGDLS and CDR2 YYNGEE. The CDR3 bases are TGTGCCAGCAGCGACCCCGGGGGCTCCTACAATGAGCAGTTCTTC. Protein: CASSDPGGSYNEQFF.

This clone was seen more than once but under ten times. J is TRBJ2-3 and V is TRBV4-2; D is possibly TRBD2 (6 bases). Germline V lookup: CDR1 LGHNA, CDR2 YNFKEQ. The CDR3 is 15 amino acids. V lost 4 bases, J lost 1 base, and 12 bases lay in between. The CDR3 DNA reads TGTGCCAGCAGCCTTCGCCCGGGGGGCACAGATACGCAGTATTTT. Translated: CASSLRPGGTDTQYF.

This clone was seen a handful of times. CDR3: CASGSGYYTF. The CDR3 DNA reads as TGTGCCAGCGGTAGCGGGTACTACACCTTC. V and J are TRBV5-5 and TRBJ1-2; D is unclear. CDR3 length equals 10 residues. Germline V gene data show CDR1 as SGHKS and CDR2 as YYEKEE (reference sequence). The V and J ends lost 7 bases and 10 bases respectively, with 11 bases between them.

This clone has more than one count but fewer than ten. The chain combines TRBV5-1 with TRBJ2-7; D is undetermined. Germline-derived CDR1 and CDR2 are SGHRS and YFSETQ. The CDR3 length is 16 residues. V dropped 0 bases and J dropped 2 bases, with 15 bases sitting between them. The CDR3 region is CASSLANRQSTYEQYF. The CDR3 nucleotides read TGCGCCAGCAGCTTGGCCAACCGCCAAAGCACCTACGAGCAGTACTTC.

This clone has just one count. The J gene is TRBJ1-1, the V gene TRBV4-1; no clear D. Trimming removed 2 bases from V and 2 bases from J, with 12 bases in between. There are 15 residues in the CDR3. Germline CDR1 and CDR2: MGHRA and YSYEKL. The CDR3 loop is CASSQISRLNTEAFF. CDR3 in DNA: TGCGCCAGCAGCCAAATTAGCAGATTAAACACTGAAGCTTTCTTT.

J is TRBJ2-1 and V is TRBV5-8; a weak D match, TRBD2 (6 bases). The CDR3 totals 17 residues. The V gene lost 4 bases and the J gene lost 6 bases, with 23 bases spanning the gap. Germline CDR1 and CDR2: SGHTS and YDEGEE. CDR3 coding DNA: TGTGCCAGCAGCGCCGTTGCATCCAGCGGGTTTTTCAATGAGCAGTTCTTC. As protein: CASSAVASSGFFNEQFF.